This T cell receptor (beta chain) was obtained from a study of long-term antiretroviral therapy in people with HIV. Study-level results: Clones that expanded before ART (that is, prior to treatment) dominated the repertoire at all time points. Neither ART adherence, viral resistance nor therapy changes were documented.

A note on this clone: Its antigen remains unknown.

J lost 3 bases, V lost 0 bases, and 5 bases had no gene match. The CDR3 spans 16 residues. Per germline, CDR1 SGHRS and CDR2 YFSETQ. There was at least one pre-ART PBMC sample for each donor, plus at least two post-ART PBMC samples. It was version v3.0 of the immunoSEQ assay that was run at survey level. Sequencing targeted 40,000-50,000 T-cell genomes per sample. The assay was immunoSEQ multiplex PCR, and TCRdb's table has in-frame clones only and misses some. The sample gives tens of thousands of clones, 93% of which show up once; 6% to 7% is in the top ten. The clonotype originates from a woman between 40 and 50 years old with HIV. The sample consisted of unsorted PBMCs, taken about 6.7 years after starting antiretroviral therapy. The rearrangement uses TRBV5-1 and TRBJ2-1, with 8 bases identical to TRBD2. The CDR3 reads CASSLVAGGYYNEQFF. CDR3 nucleotide sequence: TGCGCCAGCAGCTTGGTGGCGGGGGGATACTACAATGAGCAGTTCTTC.